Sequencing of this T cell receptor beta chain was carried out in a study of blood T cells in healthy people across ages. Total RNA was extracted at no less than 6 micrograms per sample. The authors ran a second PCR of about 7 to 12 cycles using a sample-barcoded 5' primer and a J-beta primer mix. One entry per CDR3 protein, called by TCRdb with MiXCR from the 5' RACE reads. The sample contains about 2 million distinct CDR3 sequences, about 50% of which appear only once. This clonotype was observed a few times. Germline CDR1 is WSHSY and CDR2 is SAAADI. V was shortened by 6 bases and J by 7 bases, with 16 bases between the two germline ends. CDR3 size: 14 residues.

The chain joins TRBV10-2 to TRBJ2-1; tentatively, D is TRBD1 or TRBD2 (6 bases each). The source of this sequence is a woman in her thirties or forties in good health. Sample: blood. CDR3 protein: CASRTNGGGNEQFF. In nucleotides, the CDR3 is TGCGCCAGCAGGACCAACGGAGGGGGGAATGAGCAGTTCTTC.